Below, one T cell receptor beta chain is given with its context. One end of the junction fails to match germline, which may point to a read error. In germline, CDR1 is SGHDT, CDR2 YYEEEE. The CDR3 loop spans 11 amino acids. This sample stems from a study of shared clonotypes between healthy human individuals. TCRdb's copy holds only in-frame clones and misses some; the assay was immunoSEQ multiplex PCR. The sample has under 2,500,000 clones, approximately 96% seen once. The clonotype originates from a man aged 18 to 30 in good health. The chain links TRBV5-6 to TRBJ2-4; TRBD1 is a possible D gene (5 bases). The sample comprised naive CD4+ T cells sorted from blood. Subset of the sample: CD45RA+ positively selected. The CDR3 DNA reads TGTGCCAGCAGTTATACCGGACAAAAGGACTTC. Amino acid sequence: CASSYTGQKDF. Based on the CDR3 plus reference TRBV5-6 and TRBJ2-4, the full variable domain is DAGVTQSPTHLIKTRGQQVTLRCSPKSGHDTVSWYQQALGQGPQFIFQYYEEEERQRGNFPDRFSGHQFPNYSSELNVNALLLGDSALYLCASSYTGQKDFGAGTRLSVL.